The T cell receptor (beta chain) under discussion was sequenced for a study of T-cell memory formation after mild COVID-19. TCRdb called the 5' RACE reads again in MiXCR, with one record for every CDR3 protein. This table holds 130,000 to 150,000 distinct CDR3 sequences, roughly 6.2% found once. This clonotype was recorded many times. The CDR3 length is 12 residues. V trimming: 8 bases; J trimming: 10 bases; junction bases outside the gene matches: 9. What was sequenced was PBMCs or a T cell subset sorted from them (not recorded which). The chain recombines TRBV12-3 or TRBV12-4 with TRBJ2-5; 8 bases line up with TRBD2. The receptor was derived from an adult woman who had mild COVID-19 (a few samples of this study predate the infection). Cell type and time point are not known. In DNA, the CDR3 is TGTGCCAGCTCGTCGAACGGGGGGGGCCAGTACTTC. This translates into CASSSNGGGQYF.